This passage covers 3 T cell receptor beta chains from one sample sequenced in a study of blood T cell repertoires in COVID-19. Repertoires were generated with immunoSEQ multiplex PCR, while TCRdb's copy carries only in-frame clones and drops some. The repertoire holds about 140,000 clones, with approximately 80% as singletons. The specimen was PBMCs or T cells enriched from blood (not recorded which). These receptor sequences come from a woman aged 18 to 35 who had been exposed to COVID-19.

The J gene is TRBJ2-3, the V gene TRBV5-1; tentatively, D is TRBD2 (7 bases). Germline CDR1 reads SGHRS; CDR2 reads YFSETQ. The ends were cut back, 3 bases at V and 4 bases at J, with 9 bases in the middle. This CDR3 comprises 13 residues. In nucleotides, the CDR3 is TGCGCCAGCAGCTGGGGGGGCGCAGATACGCAGTATTTT. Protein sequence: CASSWGGADTQYF.

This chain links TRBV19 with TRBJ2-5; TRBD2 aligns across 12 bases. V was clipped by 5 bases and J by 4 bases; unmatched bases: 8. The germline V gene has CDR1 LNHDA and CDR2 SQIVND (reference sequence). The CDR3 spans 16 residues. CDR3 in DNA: TGTGCCAGTAGTGAGACTAGCGGGAGCAGGAGAGAGACCCAGTACTTC. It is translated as CASSETSGSRRETQYF.

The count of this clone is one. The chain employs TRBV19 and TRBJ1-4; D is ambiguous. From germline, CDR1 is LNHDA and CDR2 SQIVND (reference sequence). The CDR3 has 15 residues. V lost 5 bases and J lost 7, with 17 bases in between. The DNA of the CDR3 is TGTGCCAGTAGTCCCCGATCGGCGGTCGGTGAAAAACTGTTTTTT. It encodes CASSPRSAVGEKLFF.